Listed here is a single T cell receptor (beta chain). This sample was included in a study of radiation and T cells in renal cell carcinoma. Turning to the study itself: Nephrectomy followed 15 Gy stereotactic body radiation by 4 weeks.

Germline CDR1 reads SGDLS; CDR2 reads YYNGEE. CDR3 length equals 16 residues. Deletions cut 4 bases from V and 0 bases from J, with 13 bases between. The time point is: baseline pretreatment blood. Sample treatment: 15 Gy SBRT to primary tumor, nephrectomy 4 weeks later. Assay used: immunoSEQ multiplex PCR; TCRdb lists only in-frame clones, some missing. The sample lists roughly 120,000 clones, about four fifths occurring once. Sequencing was performed on blood, taken from a patient whose treatment included radiotherapy and nephrectomy. This clonotype originated in a woman aged 55 to 70 with renal cell carcinoma. The chain carries TRBV9 and TRBJ1-4; D is ambiguous. CDR3 nucleotides: TGTGCCAGCAGCTCCTACAGTGATCCAACTAATGAAAAACTGTTTTTT. It encodes CASSSYSDPTNEKLFF.